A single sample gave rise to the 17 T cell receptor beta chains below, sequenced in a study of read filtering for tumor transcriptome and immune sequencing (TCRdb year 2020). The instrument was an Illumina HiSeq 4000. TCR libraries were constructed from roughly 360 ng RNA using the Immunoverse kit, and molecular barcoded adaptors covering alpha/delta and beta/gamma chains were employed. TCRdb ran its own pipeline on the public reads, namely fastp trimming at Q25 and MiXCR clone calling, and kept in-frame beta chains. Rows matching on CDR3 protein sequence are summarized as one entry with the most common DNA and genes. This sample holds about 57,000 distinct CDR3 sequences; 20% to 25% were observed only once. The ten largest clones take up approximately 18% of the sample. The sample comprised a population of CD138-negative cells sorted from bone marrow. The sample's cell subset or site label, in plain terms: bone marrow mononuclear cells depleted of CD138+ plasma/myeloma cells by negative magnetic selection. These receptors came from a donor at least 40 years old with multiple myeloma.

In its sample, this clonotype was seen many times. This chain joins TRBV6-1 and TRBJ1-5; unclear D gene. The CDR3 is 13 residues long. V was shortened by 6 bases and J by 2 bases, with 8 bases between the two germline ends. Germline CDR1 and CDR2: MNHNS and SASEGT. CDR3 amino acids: CASRRDGNQPQHF. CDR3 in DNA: TGTGCCAGCAGGCGAGACGGCAATCAGCCCCAGCATTTT.

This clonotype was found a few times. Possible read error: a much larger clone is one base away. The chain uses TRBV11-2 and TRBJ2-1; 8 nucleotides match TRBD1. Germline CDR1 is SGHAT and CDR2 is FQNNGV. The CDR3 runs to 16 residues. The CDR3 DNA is TGTGCCAGCAGCCTACTACGGGACAGGTTTTCCAATGAGCAGTCCTTC. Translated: CASSLLRDRFSNEQSF.

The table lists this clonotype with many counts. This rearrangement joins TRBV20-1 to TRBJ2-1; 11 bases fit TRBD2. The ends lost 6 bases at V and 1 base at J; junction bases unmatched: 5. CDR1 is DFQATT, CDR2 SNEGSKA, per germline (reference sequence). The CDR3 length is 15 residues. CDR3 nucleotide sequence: TGCAGTGCCCGAACTAGCGGGAGTTCCTACAATGAGCAGTTCTTC. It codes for CSARTSGSSYNEQFF.

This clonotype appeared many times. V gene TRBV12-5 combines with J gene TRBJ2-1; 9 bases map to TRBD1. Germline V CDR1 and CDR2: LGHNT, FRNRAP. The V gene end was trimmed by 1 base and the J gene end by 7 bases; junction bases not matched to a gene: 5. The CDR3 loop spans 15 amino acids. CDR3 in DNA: TGTGCTAGTGGTTTGGCGACAGGGGGACTTAATGAGCAGTTCTTC. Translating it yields CASGLATGGLNEQFF.

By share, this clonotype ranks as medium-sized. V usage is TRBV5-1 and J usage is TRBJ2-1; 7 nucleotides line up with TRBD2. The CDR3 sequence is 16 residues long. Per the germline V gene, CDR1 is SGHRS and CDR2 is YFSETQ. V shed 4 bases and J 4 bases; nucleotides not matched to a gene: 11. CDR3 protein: CASSVSGGRGYNEQFF. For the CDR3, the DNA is TGCGCCAGCAGCGTCTCCGGTGGGAGGGGATACAATGAGCAGTTCTTC.

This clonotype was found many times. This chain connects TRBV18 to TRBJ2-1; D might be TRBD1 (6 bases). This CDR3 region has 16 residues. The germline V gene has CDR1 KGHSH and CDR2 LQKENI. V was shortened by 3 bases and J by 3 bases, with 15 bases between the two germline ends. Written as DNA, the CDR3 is TGTGCCAGCTCACCCCCCCCGGGACAAAGCTACAATGAGCAGTTCTTC. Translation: CASSPPPGQSYNEQFF. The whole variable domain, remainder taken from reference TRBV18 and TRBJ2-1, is NAGVMQNPRHLVRRRGQEARLRCSPMKGHSHVYWYRQLPEEGLKFMVYLQKENIIDESGMPKERFSAEFPKEGPSILRIQQVVRGDSAAYFCASSPPPGQSYNEQFFGPGTRLTVL.

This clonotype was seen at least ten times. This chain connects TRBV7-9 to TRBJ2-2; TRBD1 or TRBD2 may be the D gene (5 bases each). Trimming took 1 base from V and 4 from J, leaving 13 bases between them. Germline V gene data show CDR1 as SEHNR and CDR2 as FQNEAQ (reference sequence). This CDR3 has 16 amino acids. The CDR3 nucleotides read TGTGCCAGCAGCTTAGTTCCGGGACCTAGCACCGGGGAGCTGTTTTTT. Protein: CASSLVPGPSTGELFF.

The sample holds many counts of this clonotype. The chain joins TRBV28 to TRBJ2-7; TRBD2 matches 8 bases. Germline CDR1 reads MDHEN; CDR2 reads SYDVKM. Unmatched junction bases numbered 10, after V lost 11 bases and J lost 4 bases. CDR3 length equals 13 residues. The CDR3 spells CASEPGGKYEQYF. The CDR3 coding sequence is TGTGCCTCCGAACCGGGGGGGAAGTACGAGCAGTACTTC.

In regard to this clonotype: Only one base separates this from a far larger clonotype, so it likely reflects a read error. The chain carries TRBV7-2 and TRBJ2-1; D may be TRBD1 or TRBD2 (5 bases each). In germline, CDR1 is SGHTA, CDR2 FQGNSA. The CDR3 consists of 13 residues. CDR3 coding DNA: TGTGCCAGCAGCCATGGGGCGGGTCTTGAGCAGCTCTTC. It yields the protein CASSHGAGLEQLF.

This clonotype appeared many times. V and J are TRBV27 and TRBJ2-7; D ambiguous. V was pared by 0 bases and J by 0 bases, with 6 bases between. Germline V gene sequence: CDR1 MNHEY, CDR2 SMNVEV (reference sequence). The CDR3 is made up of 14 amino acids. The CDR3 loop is CASSLSDRSYEQYF. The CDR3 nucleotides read TGTGCCAGCAGTTTATCCGACCGCTCCTACGAGCAGTACTTC.

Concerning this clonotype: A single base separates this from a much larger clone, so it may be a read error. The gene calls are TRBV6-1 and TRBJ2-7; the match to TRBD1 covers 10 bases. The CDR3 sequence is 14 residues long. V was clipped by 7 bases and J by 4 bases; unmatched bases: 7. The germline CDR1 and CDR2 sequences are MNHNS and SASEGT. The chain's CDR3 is CASTALGQGYEQYF. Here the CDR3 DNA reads TGTGCCAGCACGGCCCTGGGACAGGGGTACGAGCAGTACTTC.

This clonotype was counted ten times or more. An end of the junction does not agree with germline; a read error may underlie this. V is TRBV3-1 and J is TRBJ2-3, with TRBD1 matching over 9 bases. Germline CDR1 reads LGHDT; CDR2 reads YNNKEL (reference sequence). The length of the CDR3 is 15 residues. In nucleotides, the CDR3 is TGCGCCAGCAGCCCGTGGGACAGGGTCGCAGATACGCAGTATTTT. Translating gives CASSPWDRVADTQYF.

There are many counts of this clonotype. The CDR3: CSPPPGTSKVEQFF. The CDR3 nucleotides read TGCAGCCCCCCCCCTGGAACTAGTAAGGTAGAGCAGTTCTTC. This chain uses TRBV29-1 with TRBJ2-1; D might be TRBD2 (5 bases). Germline values: CDR1 SQVTM, CDR2 ANQGSEA. This CDR3 comprises 14 residues. Trimming shortened V by 8 bases and J by 10 bases, and 24 bases separated the two germline ends.

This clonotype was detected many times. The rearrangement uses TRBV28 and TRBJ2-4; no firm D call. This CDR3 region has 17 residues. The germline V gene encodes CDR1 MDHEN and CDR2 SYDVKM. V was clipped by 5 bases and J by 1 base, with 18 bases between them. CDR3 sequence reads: CASSPIVSARAKNIQYF. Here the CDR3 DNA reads TGTGCCAGCAGTCCCATCGTTAGTGCTAGGGCCAAAAACATTCAGTACTTC.

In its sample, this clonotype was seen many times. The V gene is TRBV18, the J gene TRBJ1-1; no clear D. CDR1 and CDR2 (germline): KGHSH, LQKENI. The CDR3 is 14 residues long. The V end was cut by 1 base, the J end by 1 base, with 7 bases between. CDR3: CASSPREGNTEAFF. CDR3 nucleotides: TGTGCCAGCTCACCACGAGAAGGGAACACTGAAGCTTTCTTT. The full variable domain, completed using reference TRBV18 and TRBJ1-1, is NAGVMQNPRHLVRRRGQEARLRCSPMKGHSHVYWYRQLPEEGLKFMVYLQKENIIDESGMPKERFSAEFPKEGPSILRIQQVVRGDSAAYFCASSPREGNTEAFFGQGTRLTVV.

Written as DNA, the CDR3 is TGTGCCAGCAGCCCAGAGGCTAGCGACTACGAGCAGTACTTC. The encoded protein is CASSPEASDYEQYF. The chain carries TRBV7-9 and TRBJ2-7, with a possible D match to TRBD2 (6 bases). This CDR3 is 14 amino acids long. The V gene's germline CDR1 is SEHNR and CDR2 FQNEAQ (reference sequence). V lost 5 bases and J 3 bases, leaving 14 bases between the germline ends.

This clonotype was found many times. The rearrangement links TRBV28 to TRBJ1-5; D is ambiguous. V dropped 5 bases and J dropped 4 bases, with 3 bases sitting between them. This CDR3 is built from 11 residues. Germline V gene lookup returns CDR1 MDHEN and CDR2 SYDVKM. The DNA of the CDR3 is TGTGCCAGCAGTGGGAATCAGCCCCAGCATTTT. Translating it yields CASSGNQPQHF.